This T cell receptor beta chain was sequenced during a study of cytomegalovirus exposure and HLA in healthy donors. From germline, CDR1 is SGHAT and CDR2 FQNNGV. The junction had 16 bases not matched to a gene; V was cut back by 5 bases and J by 7 bases. The CDR3 is made up of 17 amino acids. This PCR relied on a set of 60 Vbeta primers and 13 Jbeta primers. Some clones are missing from TCRdb's copy, which holds only in-frame ones; the method was immunoSEQ multiplex PCR. The sample records 35,000 to 40,000 clones, around three fifths being singletons. This TCR was sampled from a man aged 45-65 years in good health and CMV-seropositive. What was sequenced was PBMCs. The chain couples TRBV11-2 to TRBJ2-2; 7 positions match TRBD1. The DNA for the CDR3 is TGTGCCAGCAGCCTCTACAGGGGTGCCGCGAAGGGCGGGGAGCTGTTTTTT. Amino acid sequence: CASSLYRGAAKGGELFF.